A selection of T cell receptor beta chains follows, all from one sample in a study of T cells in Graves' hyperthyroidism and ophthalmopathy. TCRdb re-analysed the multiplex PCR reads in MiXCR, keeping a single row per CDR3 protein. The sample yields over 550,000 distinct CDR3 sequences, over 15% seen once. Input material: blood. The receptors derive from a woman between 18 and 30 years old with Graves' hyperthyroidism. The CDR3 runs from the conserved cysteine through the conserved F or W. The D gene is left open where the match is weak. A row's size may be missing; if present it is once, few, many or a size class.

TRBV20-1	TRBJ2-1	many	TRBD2	TGCAGTGCTAGAGATGGGACTACCTCCTACAATGAGCAGTTCTTC	CSARDGTTSYNEQFF
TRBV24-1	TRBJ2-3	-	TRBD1	TGTGCCACCAGTGGGCCGGGGACAGGGTTCACAGATACGCAGTATTTT	CATSGPGTGFTDTQYF
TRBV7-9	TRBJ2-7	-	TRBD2	TGTGCCAGCAGCCGCGGGGGGGGGACAGATAGCTCCTACGAGCAGTACTTC	CASSRGGGTDSSYEQYF
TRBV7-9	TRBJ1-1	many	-	TGTGCCAGCAGCTTAGCTCGCGGTCCTGGGGTGAACACTGAAGCTTTCTTT	CASSLARGPGVNTEAFF
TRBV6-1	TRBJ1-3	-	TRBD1	TGTGCCAGCAGGGACCGGGACAGTGGAAACACCATATATTTT	CASRDRDSGNTIYF
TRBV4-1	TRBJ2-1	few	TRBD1	TGCGCCAGCAGCGTGAATCACAGGGGGCCCAGCTCCTACAATGAGCAGTTCTTC	CASSVNHRGPSSYNEQFF
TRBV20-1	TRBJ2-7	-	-	TGCAGTGCTAGGCCCTCGGCCCCGGGGTACGGGCAGTACTTC	CSARPSAPGYGQYF
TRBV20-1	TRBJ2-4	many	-	TGCAGTGTCCCTACTTCCCACATTCAGTACTTC	CSVPTSHIQYF
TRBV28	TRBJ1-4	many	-	TGTGCCAGCAGTTTCCGGCAGGGGAAGAGAAGTTATGAAAAACTGTTTTTT	CASSFRQGKRSYEKLFF
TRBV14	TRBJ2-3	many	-	TGTGCCAGCAGCCCCGGACGGATAAGCACAGATACGCAGTATTTT	CASSPGRISTDTQYF
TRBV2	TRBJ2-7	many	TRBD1	TGTGCCAGCAGTGAACTAGAGGGGACAGGCGAGCAGTACTTC	CASSELEGTGEQYF
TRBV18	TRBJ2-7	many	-	TGTGCCAGCTCCCCGGACAGTCTGTTAAGATACGAGCAGTACTTC	CASSPDSLLRYEQYF
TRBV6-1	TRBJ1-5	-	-	TGTGCCAGCAGTGCCGGGGGGCATAGCAATCAGCCCCAGCATTTT	CASSAGGHSNQPQHF
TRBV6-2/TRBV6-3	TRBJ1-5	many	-	TGTGCCAGCAGTTCAGGGCGTCATCAGCCCCAGCATTTT	CASSSGRHQPQHF
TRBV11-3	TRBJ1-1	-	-	TGTGCCAGCAGCTTAAGGGGTGGCCAGGAAGCTTTCTTT	CASSLRGGQEAFF
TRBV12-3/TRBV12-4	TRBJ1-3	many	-	TGTGCCACCGGGTCTTCGCCTGGAAACACCATATATTTT	CATGSSPGNTIYF
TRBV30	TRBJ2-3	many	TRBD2	TGTGCCTGGAGTGTATCCCCCTGGCGGGAGTGGAGCACAGATACGCAGTATTTT	CAWSVSPWREWSTDTQYF
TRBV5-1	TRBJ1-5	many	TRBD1	TGCGCCAGCAGCTACGGGACAGGGAATCAGCCCCAGCATTTT	CASSYGTGNQPQHF
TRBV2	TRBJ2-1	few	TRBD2	TGTGCCAGCAAAAACGGACTAGCTTCCTACAATGAGCAGTTCTTC	CASKNGLASYNEQFF
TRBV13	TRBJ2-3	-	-	TGTGCCAGCAGCTTAGGCCAGAAAGATACGCAGTATTTT	CASSLGQKDTQYF
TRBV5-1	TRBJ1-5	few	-	TGCGCCAGCAGCTTAAATGGGGGGAGCAATCAGCCCCAGCATTTT	CASSLNGGSNQPQHF
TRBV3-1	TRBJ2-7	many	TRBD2	TGTGCCAGCAGCCAACCGCTAGCGGGACTCTACGAGCAGTACTTC	CASSQPLAGLYEQYF
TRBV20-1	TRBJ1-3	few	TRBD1	TGCAGTGCTAGGGCCGGGACAGCTGGAAACACCATATATTTT	CSARAGTAGNTIYF
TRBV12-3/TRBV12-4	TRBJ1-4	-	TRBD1	TGTGCCAGCAGACGTGACAGGGCAACTAATGAAAAACTGTTTTTT	CASRRDRATNEKLFF
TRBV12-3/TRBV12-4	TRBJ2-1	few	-	TGTGCCAGCAGTTTTATTCTGGGCCATGAGCAGTTCTTC	CASSFILGHEQFF
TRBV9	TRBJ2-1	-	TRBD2	TGTGCCAGCAGCGTAGAGGGACTAGCGGGAGTTAATGAGCAGTTCTTC	CASSVEGLAGVNEQFF
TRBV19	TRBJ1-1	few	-	TGTGCCAGTAGTATCTCGCTTTCACGGGTGGCGGCCGGGGCTTTCTTT	CASSISLSRVAAGAFF
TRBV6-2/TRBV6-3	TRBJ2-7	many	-	TGTGCCAGCACTGTAACTCAGCGGGCTAGCTCCTACGAGCAGTACTTC	CASTVTQRASSYEQYF
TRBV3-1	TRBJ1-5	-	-	TGTGCCAGCAGCGACGGCTATTACAATCAGCCCCAGCATTTT	CASSDGYYNQPQHF
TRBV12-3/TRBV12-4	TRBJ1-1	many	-	TGTGCCAGCAGTTTACCGGACAGGAACACTGAAGCTTTCTTT	CASSLPDRNTEAFF
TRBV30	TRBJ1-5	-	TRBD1	TGTGCCTGGAGCCGGACAGGGTCAAATCAGCCCCAGCATTTT	CAWSRTGSNQPQHF
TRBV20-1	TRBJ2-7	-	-	TGCAGTGCTAGAGGGGGACCATCCTACGAGCAGTACTTC	CSARGGPSYEQYF
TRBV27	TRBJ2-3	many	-	TGTGCCAGCAGCCAGGGGGCGCGGGTCGGGGGGAACGCAGATACGCAGTATTTT	CASSQGARVGGNADTQYF
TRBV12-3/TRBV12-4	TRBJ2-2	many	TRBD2	TGTGCCAGCAGTTTAAGGGGGATCCTGAGCGGGAGGTGGCCCGGGGAGCTGTTTTTT	CASSLRGILSGRWPGELFF
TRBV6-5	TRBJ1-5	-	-	TGTGCCAGCAGTTATACCAGGGATCGGCCCCAGCATTTT	CASSYTRDRPQHF
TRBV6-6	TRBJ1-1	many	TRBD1	TGTGCCAGCAGTTACTCGTTAAGCGGGACAGCCTCAATGAACACTGAAGCTTTCTTT	CASSYSLSGTASMNTEAFF
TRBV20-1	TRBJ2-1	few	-	TGCAGTGCTAGAGATTCCGGGCGGGGATCCTACAATGAGCAGTTCTTC	CSARDSGRGSYNEQFF
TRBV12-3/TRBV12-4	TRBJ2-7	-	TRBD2	TGTGCCAGCAGTTTTAGGGGAGGGGACGAGCAGTACTTC	CASSFRGGDEQYF
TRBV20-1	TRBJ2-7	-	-	TGCAGTGCTAGAGCGGGCTCCTCTACCTACGAGCAGTACTTC	CSARAGSSTYEQYF
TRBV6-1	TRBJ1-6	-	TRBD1	TGTGCCAGCGGCGAACAGGGGTATAATTCACCCCTCCACTTT	CASGEQGYNSPLHF
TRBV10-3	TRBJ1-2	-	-	TGTGCCATCAGTCCCTTCGGGGTGGCTGGCTACACCTTC	CAISPFGVAGYTF
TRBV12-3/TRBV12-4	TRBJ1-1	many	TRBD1	TGTGCCAGCAGTTTAAACCAGGGGGCGTATAGCACTGAAGCTTTCTTT	CASSLNQGAYSTEAFF
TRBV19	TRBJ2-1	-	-	TGTGCCAGTAGTAAAAGGGGGGTCCTTTACAATGAGCAGTTCTTC	CASSKRGVLYNEQFF
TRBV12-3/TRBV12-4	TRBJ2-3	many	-	TGTGCCAGCAACCCTATGCAAACTAGCACAGATACGCAGTATTTT	CASNPMQTSTDTQYF
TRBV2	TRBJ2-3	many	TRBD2	TGTGCCAGCAGTGAAAGGCTAGCGGGGGGCTCCACAGATACGCAGTATTTT	CASSERLAGGSTDTQYF
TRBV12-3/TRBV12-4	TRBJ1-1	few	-	TGTGCCAGCAGTTTACTGGGACGGGCGGGGACTGAAGCTTTCTTT	CASSLLGRAGTEAFF
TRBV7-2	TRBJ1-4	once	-	TGTGCCAGCAGCCGGGGTGGCAGCGGGAATGAAAAACTGTTTTTT	CASSRGGSGNEKLFF
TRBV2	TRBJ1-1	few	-	TGTGCCAGCAGTGAGGGGCCCGACACTGAAGCTTTCTTT	CASSEGPDTEAFF
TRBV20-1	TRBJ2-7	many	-	TGCAGTGCTAGCGGGAGTTACATCTACGAGCAGTACTTC	CSASGSYIYEQYF
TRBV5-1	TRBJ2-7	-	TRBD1	TGCGCCAGCAGGGAGACAGGGGGTAACGAGCAGTACTTC	CASRETGGNEQYF
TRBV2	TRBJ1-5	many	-	TGTGCCAGCAGTAGGGGGATGGATCAGCCCCAGCATTTT	CASSRGMDQPQHF
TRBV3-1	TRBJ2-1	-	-	TGTGCCAGCAGCCCCCGGCCCGGCTCCTTCAATGAGCAGTTCTTC	CASSPRPGSFNEQFF
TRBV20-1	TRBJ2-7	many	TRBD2	TGCAGTGCTAGATCGGGACTAGCGGGAGTGGGAGAGCAGTACTTC	CSARSGLAGVGEQYF
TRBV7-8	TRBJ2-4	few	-	TGTGCCAGCAGCTTCAGCGGCCCTTCGCTCAATCTTCAGTACTTC	CASSFSGPSLNLQYF
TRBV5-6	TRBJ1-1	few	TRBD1	TGTGCCAGCAGCTTAATAAGCGGGACAGGGAACACTGAAGCTTTCTTT	CASSLISGTGNTEAFF